The 32 T cell receptor beta chains reported below all come from one sample, sequenced in a study of prognosis after radiotherapy for stage I lung cancer (dated by TCRdb to about 2021). Sequenced using an Illumina HiSeq 3000. Two rounds of multiplex PCR were used to amplify the TCR beta CDR3 region from genomic DNA. In the first PCR round, primers specific to each TRBV and TRBJ gene were used, and the primer sequences were filed in Chinese patent CN105087789A. TCRdb trimmed the raw reads at Q25, called clones with MiXCR and kept productive beta chains. A single entry per CDR3 protein holds the most common genes and DNA from its merged rows. The sample data list fewer than 65,000 distinct CDR3 sequences, and less than 35% of these were observed just once. About 8.3% of the sample is taken by the ten largest. This specimen consisted of PBMCs, obtained before or after stereotactic body radiation therapy (not recorded which). These receptors all stem from a donor aged 50 or older with non-small cell lung cancer.

Concerning this clonotype itself: At one end, the junction sequence differs from germline, possibly due to a read error. This chain links TRBV12-3 or TRBV12-4 with TRBJ2-7; D is unclear. This CDR3 is built from 13 residues. Here the CDR3 DNA reads TGTTCCAGCAGCTCAACGGACGTTCACGGGCAGTACTTC. Encoded protein: CSSSSTDVHGQYF.

This clonotype was seen repeatedly, ten times or more. The V call is TRBV5-1, the J call TRBJ1-3; 7 bases match TRBD1. This CDR3 is built from 17 residues. Germline values: CDR1 SGHRS, CDR2 YFSETQ. V was clipped by 0 bases and J by 3 bases; unmatched bases: 9. CDR3 coding DNA: TGCGCCAGCAGCTTGGGATACAGGGGACGGTATGGAAACACCATATATTTT. Its protein product is CASSLGYRGRYGNTIYF.

This clonotype showed up just once. Mismatch with germline at one junction end may stem from a read error. The genes are TRBV19 and TRBJ1-2, with a possible D match to TRBD1 (6 bases). There are 16 residues in the CDR3. Germline loops: CDR1 LNHDA, CDR2 SQIVND (reference sequence). The CDR3: CASSNSAGHFNYGYTF. The CDR3 DNA sequence: TGTGCCAGTAGTAACTCAGCGGGACATTTTAACTATGGGTACACCTTC.

There are many counts of this clonotype. This rearrangement joins TRBV28 to TRBJ1-2; D gene ambiguous. The germline V gene has CDR1 MDHEN and CDR2 SYDVKM. V dropped 2 bases and J dropped 11 bases, with 12 bases sitting between them. The CDR3 extends over 12 amino acids. CDR3 nucleotide sequence: TGTGCCAGCAGTTTAAAGTACGGGGTGTACACCTTC. Translation: CASSLKYGVYTF.

Details on this clonotype: The junction departs from the called germline gene at one end, perhaps through a read error. The gene calls are TRBV6-1 and TRBJ1-3; D ambiguous. The germline CDR1 and CDR2 sequences are MNHNS and SASEGT. CDR3 length equals 11 residues. The CDR3 nucleotides read TGTGTCAGCACGTCATCGAACACCATATATTTT. It specifies CVSTSSNTIYF.

This chain joins TRBV3-1 and TRBJ1-2; tentative D call: TRBD1 (6 bases). Germline V CDR1 and CDR2: LGHDT, YNNKEL (reference sequence). Trimming shortened V by 4 bases and J by 3 bases, and 15 bases separated the two germline ends. The CDR3 sequence is 15 residues long. CDR3 loop: CASSRLGRGDYGYTF. CDR3 bases: TGTGCCAGCAGCCGCTTAGGGAGGGGGGACTATGGCTACACCTTC.

In regard to this clonotype: One end of the junction does not line up with germline, which may come from a read error. The V gene is TRBV11-3, the J gene TRBJ2-3; no clear D gene. The CDR3 runs to 14 residues. The germline V gene encodes CDR1 SGHNT and CDR2 YENEEA. The CDR3 DNA reads TGTGCCAGAAGCTTAAATGACCTGACAGATACGCAGTATTTT. Translation: CARSLNDLTDTQYF.

This clonotype was counted at least ten times. This sequence joins TRBV25-1 and TRBJ1-1, with a weak D call TRBD1 (6 bases). Trimming shortened V by 5 bases and J by 1 base, and 14 bases separated the two germline ends. The V gene's germline CDR1 is MGHDK and CDR2 SYGVNS. The CDR3 loop spans 15 amino acids. The CDR3 nucleotides are TGTGCCAGCAGTTCCAGGGGCGGAGGGAACACTGAAGCTTTCTTT. Its protein product is CASSSRGGGNTEAFF.

This clonotype was counted many times. The chain carries TRBV2 and TRBJ1-5, with D perhaps TRBD1 (5 bases). Germline CDR1 SNHLY, CDR2 FYNNEI. V was trimmed by 6 bases and J by 4 bases, leaving 13 bases between them. The CDR3 loop spans 14 amino acids. DNA for the CDR3: TGTGCCAGCAGCGGGGGACGGACAAATCAGCCCCAGCATTTT. This codes for CASSGGRTNQPQHF.

Many counts were recorded for this clonotype. The chain couples TRBV19 to TRBJ2-3; D not certain. V was cut by 3 bases and J by 9 bases, with 13 bases left in between. The CDR3 extends over 13 amino acids. Germline CDR1 reads LNHDA; CDR2 reads SQIVND (reference sequence). In DNA form, the CDR3 reads TGTGCCAGTAGTATCTCTATATCGGAGACGCAGTATTTT. It yields the protein CASSISISETQYF.

Many counts were recorded for this clonotype. The chain couples TRBV11-2 to TRBJ1-1; D is perhaps TRBD1 (5 bases). The V end was cut by 5 bases, the J end by 5 bases, with 15 bases between. Germline V gives CDR1 SGHAT, CDR2 FQNNGV. This CDR3 is built from 14 residues. CDR3: CASSPGTGRTEAFF. DNA of the CDR3: TGTGCCAGCAGCCCTGGGACGGGGAGGACTGAAGCTTTCTTT.

On this clonotype: Germline and junction disagree at one end, which may indicate a read error. This chain uses TRBV28 with TRBJ2-6; D tentatively fits TRBD1 or TRBD2 (5 bases each). CDR3 length: 16 residues. Germline-derived CDR1 and CDR2 are MDHEN and SYDVKM. The CDR3 loop is CASSSPVQSGANVLTF. CDR3 sequence (DNA): TGTGCCAGCAGTTCCCCGGTACAATCCGGGGCCAACGTCCTTACTTTC.

This clonotype was observed many times. In DNA form, the CDR3 reads TGTGCCAGCATGAGCGCCAATGAGCAGTTCTTC. Translating gives CASMSANEQFF. This chain connects TRBV2 to TRBJ2-1, with unresolved D. V was cut by 7 bases and J by 6 bases, with 7 bases left in between. This CDR3 has 11 amino acids. Germline CDR1 reads SNHLY; CDR2 reads FYNNEI.

This clonotype was seen repeatedly, ten times or more. This chain uses TRBV10-3 with TRBJ2-1; D possibly uses TRBD1 or TRBD2 (5 bases each). Between the trimmed V and J ends, which lost 4 bases and 12 bases, there was a span of 19 bases. Germline V gene sequence: CDR1 ENHRY, CDR2 SYGVKD. The CDR3 is 14 amino acids. This CDR3 is CAISAGTRLDGQFF. The CDR3 region has the DNA TGTGCCATCAGTGCCGGGACCCGCCTCGATGGGCAGTTCTTC.

To note about this clonotype: A much larger clone differs from this one at a single base, so this may be a read error. The gene calls are TRBV20-1 and TRBJ2-7; 9 bases fit TRBD2. Looked up from germline, CDR1 is DFQATT and CDR2 is SNEGSKA (reference sequence). This CDR3 comprises 14 residues. The CDR3 protein is CSSRALAGLVEQYF. CDR3 coding DNA: TGCAGTTCTAGGGCTCTAGCGGGACTAGTCGAGCAGTACTTC.

The genes are TRBV11-2 and TRBJ2-3, with a possible D match to TRBD1 (5 bases). The CDR3 is made up of 15 amino acids. Germline V CDR1 and CDR2: SGHAT, FQNNGV. Trimming took 5 bases from V and 5 from J, leaving 17 bases between them. The CDR3 region has the DNA TGTGCCAGCAGCAAAACGGACATCTTGGGAGATACGCAGTATTTT. Amino acid sequence: CASSKTDILGDTQYF.

To note about this clonotype: This likely came from a read error, as a far larger clone is one base away. The V and J genes are TRBV7-9 and TRBJ2-7; TRBD2 aligns across 8 bases. CDR3 length: 16 residues. Germline values: CDR1 SEHNR, CDR2 FQNEAQ (reference sequence). V shed 1 base and J 3 bases; nucleotides not matched to a gene: 8. The CDR3, as DNA: TGTGCCAGCAGCTTAGAGGATAGCGGGACTCACTACGAGCAGTACTTC. Protein product: CASSLEDSGTHYEQYF.

This clonotype was counted at least ten times. The genes are TRBV28 and TRBJ2-1, with 7 bases aligning to TRBD2. This CDR3 region has 14 residues. Germline V gene data show CDR1 as MDHEN and CDR2 as SYDVKM. The J segment lost 5 bases and the V segment lost 7 bases, leaving 8 bases of the junction unmatched. CDR3 sequence (DNA): TGTGCCAGCAACCACCTAGCGGCTGACAATGAGCAGTTCTTC. It codes for CASNHLAADNEQFF. Drawing the rest from reference TRBV28 and TRBJ2-1, the complete variable domain is DVKVTQSSRYLVKRTGEKVFLECVQDMDHENMFWYRQDPGLGLRLIYFSYDVKMKEKGDIPEGYSVSREKKERFSLILESASTNQTSMYLCASNHLAADNEQFFGPGTRLTVL.

With respect to this clonotype: The junction departs from germline at one end; a sequencing error may be responsible. The genes are TRBV30 and TRBJ2-7, with D uncertain. Germline loops: CDR1 GTSNPN, CDR2 SVGIG (reference sequence). This CDR3 region has 14 residues. For the CDR3, the DNA is TGTACCTGGAGAAGCCCCTTGAGATCCTACGAGCAGTACTTC. It translates to CTWRSPLRSYEQYF.

This clonotype was seen at least ten times. The J gene is TRBJ2-1, the V gene TRBV15; D is possibly TRBD2 (5 bases). Trimming removed 3 bases at V and 7 bases at J, with 13 bases between. The CDR3 has 14 residues. From germline, CDR1 is LNHNV and CDR2 YYDKDF (reference sequence). CDR3 sequence: CATSRQQLGNEQFF. In DNA form, the CDR3 reads TGTGCCACCAGCAGGCAACAACTAGGGAATGAGCAGTTCTTC.

The CDR3 bases are TGCGCCAGCAGCCTATCGGCTCCCCAAGAGACCCAGTACTTC. This encodes CASSLSAPQETQYF. The rearrangement links TRBV5-1 to TRBJ2-5; D ambiguous. Germline assignment: CDR1 SGHRS and CDR2 YFSETQ. The CDR3 is made up of 14 amino acids. V lost 4 bases to trimming and J lost 1 base, with 11 bases between them.

Note on this clonotype: At one of its ends the junction is not consistent with the germline gene, which may arise from a read error. The rearrangement uses TRBV5-6 and TRBJ2-7; maybe TRBD1 (5 bases). Germline loops: CDR1 SGHDT, CDR2 YYEEEE. The CDR3 runs to 16 residues. The CDR3 sequence is CASSLIWGGGSYDQYF. The CDR3, as DNA: TGTGCCAGCAGCTTGATTTGGGGCGGCGGCTCCTACGATCAGTACTTC.

The chain has TRBV12-3 or TRBV12-4 and TRBJ2-1; D is ambiguous. V was pared by 7 bases and J by 7 bases, with 8 bases between. The CDR3 loop spans 11 amino acids. CDR3 amino acids: CASTCRNEQFF. CDR3 DNA: TGTGCCAGCACTTGCCGGAATGAGCAGTTCTTC.

Details on this clonotype: Given a much more abundant clone one base away, this may be a read error. The chain recombines TRBV4-2 with TRBJ1-1; 7 bases agree with TRBD1. The junction had 11 bases not matched to a gene; V was cut back by 9 bases and J by 1 base. The germline CDR1 and CDR2 sequences are LGHNA and YNFKEQ. The CDR3 sequence is 15 residues long. In nucleotides, the CDR3 is TGTGCCAGGAGCAGTCGGACAGGAAAGAACACTGAAGCTTTCTTT. Encoded protein: CARSSRTGKNTEAFF.

Concerning this clonotype: A read error is likely here: a far larger clone is one base away. J is TRBJ1-5 and V is TRBV6-4, with D uncertain. Per the germline V gene, CDR1 is MRHNA and CDR2 is SNTAGT. The CDR3 consists of 14 residues. This CDR3 is CASSPLNSNQHQHF. Written as DNA, the CDR3 is TGTGCCAGCAGTCCGCTGAACAGCAATCAGCACCAGCATTTT.

In this sample, this clonotype turned up many times. The genes are TRBV4-1 and TRBJ2-1; a weak D match, TRBD2 (5 bases). V was shortened by 1 base and J by 6 bases, with 19 bases between the two germline ends. Germline loops: CDR1 MGHRA, CDR2 YSYEKL. This CDR3 has 17 amino acids. CDR3 in amino acids: CASSQAFAGTRTNEQFF. The DNA for the CDR3 is TGCGCCAGCAGCCAAGCCTTCGCGGGCACCCGTACCAATGAGCAGTTCTTC.

This clonotype was counted ten times or more. This chain joins TRBV7-3 and TRBJ2-3; 9 bases fit TRBD1. V gave up 5 bases and J gave up 6 bases; unmatched junction bases: 6. CDR1 and CDR2 from the germline V gene are SGHTA and FQGTGA. This CDR3 is built from 14 residues. The CDR3 sequence is CASSPGTGFDTQYF. DNA of the CDR3: TGTGCCAGCAGCCCAGGGACAGGGTTTGATACGCAGTATTTT.

With respect to this clonotype: At one end the junction does not follow the germline gene, possibly because of a read error. The rearrangement links TRBV7-9 to TRBJ2-5, with D perhaps TRBD2 (6 bases). The germline gives CDR1 SEHNR, CDR2 FQNEAQ (reference sequence). This CDR3 has 16 residues. CDR3 in amino acids: CASSTSGRGIGETQYF. In DNA form, the CDR3 reads TGTGCCAGCAGCACCTCCGGTCGGGGGATTGGAGAGACACAGTACTTC.

This clonotype was recorded at least ten times. This chain connects TRBV20-1 to TRBJ1-3; the D gene is possibly TRBD1 (5 bases). There are 17 residues in the CDR3. V lost 0 bases to trimming and J lost 0 bases, with 15 bases between them. CDR1 is DFQATT, CDR2 SNEGSKA, per germline (reference sequence). The CDR3 bases are TGCAGTGCTAGAGATCCTGGGAGGGGCAGCTCTGGAAACACCATATATTTT. Protein: CSARDPGRGSSGNTIYF.

The sample holds a few counts of this clonotype. One base separates it from a far larger clone, so it is likely a read error. The rearrangement joins TRBV6-5 to TRBJ2-7, with 8 bases fitting TRBD1. V lost 0 bases and J lost 6; bases outside the gene matches: 10. Germline CDR1 MNHEY, CDR2 SVGAGI. CDR3 length: 16 residues. This chain's CDR3 is CASSYSTGATPCEQYF. The CDR3 nucleotides read TGTGCCAGCAGTTACTCGACAGGGGCTACTCCCTGCGAGCAGTACTTC.

To note about this clonotype: Being one base from a much bigger clone, this may be a read error. This chain joins TRBV6-2 or TRBV6-3 and TRBJ2-7; 10 nucleotides align to TRBD1. This CDR3 has 15 residues. The V segment lost 2 bases and the J segment 5 bases; nucleotides outside the gene matches: 6. The V gene's germline CDR1 is MNHEY and CDR2 SVGEGT. The CDR3 reads CASSYVGQGLHEQYF. The CDR3 DNA follows: TGTGCCAGCAGTTACGTGGGACAGGGGCTCCACGAGCAGTACTTC.

At least ten counts were recorded for this clonotype. The genes are TRBV18 and TRBJ1-2; D is undetermined. Per the germline V gene, CDR1 is KGHSH and CDR2 is LQKENI. The length of the CDR3 is 15 residues. V lost 2 bases and J lost 2, with 12 bases in between. The CDR3 bases are TGTGCCAGCTCACCATCGGGGTATCTAAACTATGGCTACACCTTC. It translates to CASSPSGYLNYGYTF.